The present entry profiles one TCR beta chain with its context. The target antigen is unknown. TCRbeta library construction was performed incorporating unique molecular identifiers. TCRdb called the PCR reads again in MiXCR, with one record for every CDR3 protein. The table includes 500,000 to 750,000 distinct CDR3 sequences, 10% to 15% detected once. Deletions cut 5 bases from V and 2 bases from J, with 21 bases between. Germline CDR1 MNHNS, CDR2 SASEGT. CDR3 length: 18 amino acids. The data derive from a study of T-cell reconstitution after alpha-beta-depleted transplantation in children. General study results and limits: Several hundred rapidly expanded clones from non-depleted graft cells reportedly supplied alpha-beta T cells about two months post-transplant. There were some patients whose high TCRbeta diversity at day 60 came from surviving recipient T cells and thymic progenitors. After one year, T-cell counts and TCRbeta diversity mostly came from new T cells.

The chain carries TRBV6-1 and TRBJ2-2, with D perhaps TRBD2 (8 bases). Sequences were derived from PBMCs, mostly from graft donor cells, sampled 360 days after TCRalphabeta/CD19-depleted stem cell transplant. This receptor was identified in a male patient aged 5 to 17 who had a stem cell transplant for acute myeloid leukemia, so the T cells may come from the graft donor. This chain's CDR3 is CASSKGQFLAGNTGELFF. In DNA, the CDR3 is TGTGCCAGCAGTAAGGGACAGTTCCTAGCGGGCAACACCGGGGAGCTGTTTTTT.